These 29 T cell receptor beta chains share one sample of origin, sequenced in a study of blood T cell repertoires in COVID-19. The data were produced by immunoSEQ multiplex PCR, yet TCRdb's version contains in-frame clones alone and is incomplete. The table has about 120,000 clones, 65% to 85% seen once. The sequenced sample was peripheral blood. The receptors come from a man aged 50 to 59 with acute or convalescent COVID-19.

This chain links TRBV5-1 with TRBJ1-1; D unresolved. The CDR3 is 14 amino acids. With 0 bases removed from V and 1 base from J, the gap between germline ends came to 7 bases. Germline V lookup: CDR1 SGHRS, CDR2 YFSETQ. The CDR3 nucleotides are TGCGCCAGCAGCTTGGCCCTCGGGAACACTGAAGCTTTCTTT. Amino acids: CASSLALGNTEAFF.

This clone was counted only a few times. The rearrangement joins TRBV5-1 to TRBJ1-2; 7 positions agree with TRBD1. The CDR3 consists of 15 residues. The trim removed 3 bases at V and 5 bases at J, leaving 10 bases unmatched. Germline CDR1 reads SGHRS; CDR2 reads YFSETQ. In DNA, the CDR3 is TGCGCCAGCAGCTCACAGGGGACCGATTTTTATGGCTACACCTTC. Translated: CASSSQGTDFYGYTF.

This clone was picked up one time. V is TRBV6-1 and J is TRBJ1-1, with D maybe TRBD1 (5 bases). CDR1 is MNHNS, CDR2 SASEGT, per germline. This CDR3 comprises 13 residues. V dropped 2 bases and J dropped 7 bases, with 11 bases sitting between them. The CDR3 region has the DNA TGTGCCAGCAGTGAACGGTCAGGGAATGAAGCTTTCTTT. This encodes CASSERSGNEAFF.

The chain uses TRBV9 and TRBJ2-2; perhaps TRBD1 as D (5 bases). Trimming removed 0 bases from V and 6 bases from J, with 9 bases in between. CDR1 SGDLS and CDR2 YYNGEE come from the germline V gene. CDR3 length: 14 amino acids. This chain's CDR3 is CASSVDPRAGELFF. The CDR3 coding sequence is TGTGCCAGCAGCGTAGACCCCAGGGCCGGGGAGCTGTTTTTT.

This chain links TRBV5-1 with TRBJ1-1, with 11 bases identical to TRBD1. The CDR3 consists of 15 residues. V shed 0 bases, J shed 11 bases, and the junction held 9 bases outside the gene matches. The germline gives CDR1 SGHRS, CDR2 YFSETQ. This chain's CDR3 is CASSLDYGTGGSAFF. The CDR3 DNA follows: TGCGCCAGCAGCTTGGACTACGGGACAGGGGGGTCTGCTTTCTTT.

The chain combines TRBV28 with TRBJ2-3; 11 nucleotides agree with TRBD2. CDR1 and CDR2 from the germline V gene are MDHEN and SYDVKM. CDR3 length: 13 residues. V was clipped by 6 bases and J by 9 bases; unmatched bases: 5. This CDR3 reads CASRLAGGGTQYF. The CDR3, as DNA: TGTGCCAGCAGGCTAGCGGGGGGTGGGACGCAGTATTTT.

This chain joins TRBV27 and TRBJ1-4; D is uncertain. Trimming took off 3 bases at V and 8 bases at J, with 22 bases between the two ends. CDR1 is MNHEY and CDR2 is SMNVEV in the germline V gene (reference sequence). CDR3 length: 17 amino acids. The CDR3 sequence is CASSFGPVYPGEEKLFF. As DNA, the CDR3 is TGTGCCAGCAGTTTTGGCCCGGTTTATCCCGGGGAGGAAAAACTGTTTTTT.

V and J are TRBV10-3 and TRBJ2-2; the match to TRBD2 covers 10 bases. V lost 6 bases to trimming and J lost 7 bases; unmatched junction nucleotides: 8. Germline values: CDR1 ENHRY, CDR2 SYGVKD. This CDR3 region has 15 residues. The CDR3 loop reads CAISGSGGAGGELFF. The CDR3 region has the DNA TGTGCCATCAGCGGAAGCGGGGGGGCAGGCGGGGAGCTGTTTTTT.

This clone has just a few counts. J is TRBJ1-2 and V is TRBV28; 12 bases are a match to TRBD1. Germline CDR1 and CDR2: MDHEN and SYDVKM. Losses at the gene ends were 9 bases for V and 7 bases for J; bases not matched to a gene: 12. This CDR3 is built from 15 residues. The CDR3 loop is CARRDGDRGLSGYTF. In DNA, the CDR3 is TGTGCCAGGAGGGATGGGGACAGGGGGCTCAGTGGCTACACCTTC.

This chain links TRBV27 with TRBJ2-3, with 8 bases lining up with TRBD2. CDR1 and CDR2 (germline): MNHEY, SMNVEV (reference sequence). V dropped 3 bases and J dropped 5; count of bases not matched to a gene: 13. The CDR3 runs 17 residues. CDR3: CASSLTPGGAVIDTQYF. In nucleotides, the CDR3 is TGTGCCAGCAGTTTGACTCCCGGGGGGGCCGTAATAGATACGCAGTATTTT.

The J gene is TRBJ2-1, the V gene TRBV10-2, with 9 bases that match TRBD2. V lost 6 bases and J lost 2; bases outside the gene matches: 2. Germline V gene data show CDR1 as WSHSY and CDR2 as SAAADI. CDR3 length: 14 residues. The CDR3 nucleotides are TGCGCCAGCAGGGGGACTAGCCCCTACAATGAGCAGTTCTTC. This encodes CASRGTSPYNEQFF.

This clone was recorded once. The chain is built from TRBV3-1 (or the pseudogene TRBV3-2) and TRBJ1-5; perhaps TRBD1 as D (6 bases). Per germline, CDR1 LGHDT and CDR2 YNNKEL (reference sequence). CDR3 length equals 15 residues. V lost 5 bases and J 5 bases, leaving 16 bases between the germline ends. The CDR3 loop reads CASSSGDGPYQPQHF. CDR3 DNA: TGTGCCAGCAGCTCAGGGGACGGACCCTATCAGCCCCAGCATTTT.

In this sample, this clone turned up a few times. This chain uses TRBV28 with TRBJ1-2; 9 nucleotides agree with TRBD1. In germline, CDR1 is MDHEN, CDR2 SYDVKM. Unmatched junction bases numbered 7, after V lost 6 bases and J lost 5 bases. The CDR3 extends over 14 amino acids. This CDR3 reads CASRSEGTGYGYTF. The CDR3 DNA follows: TGTGCCAGCAGATCGGAGGGGACAGGGTATGGCTACACCTTC.

The chain couples TRBV6-6 to TRBJ1-2, with 10 positions matching TRBD1. The CDR3 loop spans 15 amino acids. Germline V gene sequence: CDR1 MNHNY, CDR2 SVGAGI (reference sequence). V lost 4 bases and J lost 2; bases outside the gene matches: 4. The CDR3 protein is CASSSGTGANYGYTF. CDR3 DNA: TGTGCCAGCAGTTCCGGGACAGGGGCCAACTATGGCTACACCTTC.

This clone was seen more than once but under ten times. CDR3 DNA: TGTGCCAGCAGTTCCCGGGACAGGCACAATCAGCCCCAGCATTTT. This translates into CASSSRDRHNQPQHF. The J gene is TRBJ1-5, the V gene TRBV28, with TRBD1 identical over 8 bases. Germline CDR1 reads MDHEN; CDR2 reads SYDVKM. The CDR3 length is 15 residues. The V gene end was trimmed by 4 bases and the J gene end by 3 bases; junction bases not matched to a gene: 5.

V and J are TRBV28 and TRBJ1-2; the D gene is possibly TRBD1 (5 bases). Trimming cost V 5 bases and J 2 bases, with 9 bases left between them. Germline-derived CDR1 and CDR2 are MDHEN and SYDVKM. The CDR3 length is 13 residues. CDR3 nucleotide sequence: TGTGCCAGCAGTCGGACATCCAACTATGGCTACACCTTC. It translates to CASSRTSNYGYTF.

The chain employs TRBV6-6 and TRBJ1-1, with D possibly matching TRBD1 (6 bases). Germline CDR1 and CDR2: MNHNY and SVGAGI (reference sequence). V lost 5 bases and J 1 base, leaving 11 bases between the germline ends. The CDR3 covers 14 residues. CDR3: CASSPDRKNTEAFF. CDR3 coding DNA: TGTGCCAGCAGTCCGGACAGAAAGAACACTGAAGCTTTCTTT.

The chain recombines TRBV9 with TRBJ2-1; D may be TRBD1 (6 bases). The V end lost 0 bases, the J end lost 4 bases, and 8 bases lay between the germline ends. Germline V gene sequence: CDR1 SGDLS, CDR2 YYNGEE. The CDR3 has 14 amino acids. Here the CDR3 reads CASSVATGYNEQFF. The CDR3 DNA reads TGTGCCAGCAGCGTAGCTACAGGGTACAATGAGCAGTTCTTC.

The CDR3 sequence: CASSIAIGPGELFF. The DNA of the CDR3 is TGTGCCAGCAGCATCGCCATTGGACCGGGGGAACTGTTTTTT. This chain links TRBV3-1 (or the pseudogene TRBV3-2) with TRBJ1-4; the D gene is possibly TRBD1 (5 bases). The CDR3 has 14 residues. Germline V gene data show CDR1 as LGHDT and CDR2 as YNNKEL (reference sequence). V lost 5 bases to trimming and J lost 12 bases, with 19 bases between them.

In this sample, this clone turned up a few times. The genes are TRBV19 and TRBJ1-5; no firm D call. V shed 5 bases and J shed 2 bases, with 10 bases lying between them. CDR1 and CDR2 from the germline V gene are LNHDA and SQIVND (reference sequence). The CDR3 sequence is 14 residues long. In DNA form, the CDR3 reads TGTGCCAGTAGTCCCCTGAGGGGCAATCAGCCCCAGCATTTT. This codes for CASSPLRGNQPQHF.

The rearrangement uses TRBV5-1 and TRBJ2-7, with TRBD2 identical over 14 bases. Looked up from germline, CDR1 is SGHRS and CDR2 is YFSETQ. The V segment lost 6 bases and the J segment 4 bases; nucleotides outside the gene matches: 3. CDR3 length: 14 residues. The DNA for the CDR3 is TGCGCCAGCACAGGACTAGCGGGGGGTTACGAGCAGTACTTC. It yields the protein CASTGLAGGYEQYF.

The chain joins TRBV28 to TRBJ2-7, with TRBD1 identical over 9 bases. V shed 5 bases and J 4 bases; nucleotides not matched to a gene: 6. The CDR3 length is 14 residues. Germline CDR1 MDHEN, CDR2 SYDVKM. For the CDR3, the DNA is TGTGCCAGCAGTCTTCCGGGACAGGGTTACGAGCAGTACTTC. Encoded protein: CASSLPGQGYEQYF. Complete variable domain (other parts from reference TRBV28 and TRBJ2-7): DVKVTQSSRYLVKRTGEKVFLECVQDMDHENMFWYRQDPGLGLRLIYFSYDVKMKEKGDIPEGYSVSREKKERFSLILESASTNQTSMYLCASSLPGQGYEQYFGPGTRLTVT.

The CDR3 here is CASSPSLGEVQPQHF. DNA for the CDR3: TGTGCCAGCAGCCCCTCGCTGGGTGAGGTTCAGCCCCAGCATTTT. This sequence joins TRBV3-1 (or the pseudogene TRBV3-2) and TRBJ1-5; no firm D call. V was shortened by 4 bases and J by 6 bases, with 16 bases between the two germline ends. This CDR3 spans 15 amino acids. Germline V gene data show CDR1 as LGHDT and CDR2 as YNNKEL (reference sequence).

The J gene is TRBJ1-2, the V gene TRBV5-8; tentative D call: TRBD1 (5 bases). The CDR3 has 13 residues. CDR1 and CDR2 from the germline V gene are SGHTS and YDEGEE. V was shortened by 4 bases and J by 6 bases, with 13 bases between the two germline ends. The CDR3 DNA sequence: TGTGCCAGCAGCGTAAGGGGACTGCATGGCTACACCTTC. Protein sequence: CASSVRGLHGYTF.

The chain has TRBV7-9 and TRBJ2-1, with D possibly matching TRBD2 (6 bases). The CDR3 runs 15 residues. Germline CDR1 reads SEHNR; CDR2 reads FQNEAQ (reference sequence). The ends were cut back, 5 bases at V and 9 bases at J, with 20 bases in the middle. DNA of the CDR3: TGTGCCAGCAGCCGTAGCGGCCCACTAGGTCTTGAGCAGTTCTTC. Protein product: CASSRSGPLGLEQFF.

This clone was counted a few times. The genes are TRBV2 and TRBJ1-1; weak D call: TRBD1 (5 bases). V lost 2 bases, J lost 1 base, and 11 bases lay in between. The CDR3 is made up of 15 amino acids. CDR1 and CDR2 (germline): SNHLY, FYNNEI. The CDR3 reads CASSEYRNPNTEAFF. CDR3 bases: TGTGCCAGCAGTGAATACAGGAACCCGAACACTGAAGCTTTCTTT.

The chain is built from TRBV5-1 and TRBJ1-2; 10 bases map to TRBD1. The CDR3 is made up of 15 amino acids. The ends lost 4 bases at V and 8 bases at J; junction bases unmatched: 11. CDR1 SGHRS and CDR2 YFSETQ come from the germline V gene. The CDR3, as DNA: TGCGCCAGCAGCCTCTGGACAGGGGGTGGAGGGGGCTACACCTTC. It translates to CASSLWTGGGGGYTF.

Worth noting for this clone: Because the CDR3's place on the DNA is in doubt, the DNA is left out and the CDR3 is given as listed by TCRdb. This chain connects TRBV4-1 to TRBJ1-3. Per germline, CDR1 MGHRA and CDR2 YSYEKL. The CDR3 region is 15 residues in length, termini included. CDR3 amino acids: CASSQAATLGNTIYF.

This clone was seen only a few times. Written as DNA, the CDR3 is TGTGCCAGCAGCTTGTGGGGGCTCGAGAATTCACCCCTCCACTTT. It translates to CASSLWGLENSPLHF. The rearrangement joins TRBV5-4 to TRBJ1-6; D is perhaps TRBD1 (6 bases). V lost 1 base and J lost 7, with 12 bases in between. The germline gives CDR1 SGHNT, CDR2 YYREEE (reference sequence). The CDR3 runs to 15 residues.